The sequence of this T cell receptor (beta chain) was determined in a study of sequential checkpoint blockade in melanoma. On the study more broadly: Arm A got nivolumab then ipilimumab; arm B the reverse, 1:1.

Trimming cost V 2 bases and J 0 bases; bases outside gene matches: 5. CDR1 and CDR2 from the germline V gene are SGHDT and YYEEEE. This CDR3 is built from 15 residues. The data were produced by immunoSEQ multiplex PCR, yet TCRdb's version contains in-frame clones alone and is incomplete. Among approximately 11,000 clones listed, roughly 50% were seen once. The treatment denotes: randomized to nivolumab then ipilimumab (arm A) or the reverse (arm B). No patient had prior DNA-damaging chemotherapy. This chain links TRBV5-6 with TRBJ2-7; TRBD1 aligns across 7 bases. This TCR came from a human donor with melanoma. The sample was CD8+ T cells sorted from blood (inferred from file names), taken from a patient given nivolumab and ipilimumab in sequence. Written as DNA, the CDR3 is TGTGCCAGCAGCTTACTGACAGGGCCCTCCTACGAGCAGTACTTC. It translates to CASSLLTGPSYEQYF.